Listed here are 4 T cell receptor beta chains from one sample, sequenced in a study of cytomegalovirus exposure and HLA in healthy donors. Researchers ran the PCR with 60 Vbeta and 13 Jbeta primers. TCRdb keeps only in-frame clones here, not all; method: immunoSEQ multiplex PCR. In the table there are 100,000 or so clones, around four fifths of which are singletons. The source material was PBMCs. The source of these receptors is a man aged 40-49 years in good health and CMV-seronegative.

In this sample, this clone turned up once. The chain employs TRBV11-2 and TRBJ2-1; TRBD2 matches at 9 bases. The CDR3 covers 16 residues. CDR1 is SGHAT and CDR2 is FQNNGV in the germline V gene. The junction had 8 bases not matched to a gene; V was cut back by 4 bases and J by 4 bases. The CDR3 sequence is CASSSRVSGGYNEQFF. The CDR3 DNA sequence: TGTGCCAGCAGCTCCAGGGTCAGCGGGGGGTACAATGAGCAGTTCTTC.

This chain joins TRBV4-1 and TRBJ1-6, with TRBD1 identical over 10 bases. V trimming: 4 bases; J trimming: 0 bases; junction bases outside the gene matches: 9. CDR3 length: 19 residues. Per the germline V gene, CDR1 is MGHRA and CDR2 is YSYEKL. The CDR3 DNA sequence: TGCGCCAGCAGCCTAACTCCGGGACAGGGGTCCTCCTATAATTCACCCCTCCACTTT. Translating gives CASSLTPGQGSSYNSPLHF.

J is TRBJ1-6 and V is TRBV7-2; D gene uncertain. Germline lookup yields CDR1 SGHTA and CDR2 FQGNSA. V lost 1 base and J 7 bases, leaving 5 bases between the germline ends. This CDR3 has 13 residues. Here the CDR3 DNA reads TGTGCCAGCAGCTTAGATTCGAATTCACCCCTCCACTTT. Translated: CASSLDSNSPLHF.

The V call is TRBV2, the J call TRBJ1-1; TRBD1 might be the D (5 bases). Germline CDR1 SNHLY, CDR2 FYNNEI. V was clipped by 3 bases and J by 4 bases, with 12 bases between them. The CDR3 has 14 amino acids. The CDR3 spells CASSDQGPGTEAFF. Written as DNA, the CDR3 is TGTGCCAGCAGTGACCAGGGCCCCGGCACTGAAGCTTTCTTT.